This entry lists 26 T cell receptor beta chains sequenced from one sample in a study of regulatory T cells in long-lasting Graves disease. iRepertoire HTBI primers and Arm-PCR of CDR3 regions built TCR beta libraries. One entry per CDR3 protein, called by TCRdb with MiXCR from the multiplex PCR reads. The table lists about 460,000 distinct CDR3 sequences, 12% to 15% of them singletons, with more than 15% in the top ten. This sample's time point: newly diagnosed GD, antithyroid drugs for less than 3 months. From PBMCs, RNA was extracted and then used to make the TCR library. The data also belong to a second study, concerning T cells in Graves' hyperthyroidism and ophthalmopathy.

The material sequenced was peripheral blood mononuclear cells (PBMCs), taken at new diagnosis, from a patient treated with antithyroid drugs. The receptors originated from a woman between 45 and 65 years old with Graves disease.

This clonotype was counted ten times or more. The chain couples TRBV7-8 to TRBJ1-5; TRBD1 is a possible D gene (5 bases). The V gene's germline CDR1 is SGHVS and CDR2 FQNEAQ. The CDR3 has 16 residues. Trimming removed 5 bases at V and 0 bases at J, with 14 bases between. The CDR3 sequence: CASSANQGYSNQPQHF. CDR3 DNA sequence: TGTGCCAGCAGCGCGAACCAGGGCTATAGCAATCAGCCCCAGCATTTT.

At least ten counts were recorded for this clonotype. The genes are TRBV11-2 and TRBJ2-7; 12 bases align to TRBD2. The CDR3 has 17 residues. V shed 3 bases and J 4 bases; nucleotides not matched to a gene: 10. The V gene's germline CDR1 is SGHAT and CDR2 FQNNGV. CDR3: CASSFLLAGGLIYEQYF. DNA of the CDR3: TGTGCCAGCAGCTTTCTACTAGCGGGAGGTCTCATTTACGAGCAGTACTTC.

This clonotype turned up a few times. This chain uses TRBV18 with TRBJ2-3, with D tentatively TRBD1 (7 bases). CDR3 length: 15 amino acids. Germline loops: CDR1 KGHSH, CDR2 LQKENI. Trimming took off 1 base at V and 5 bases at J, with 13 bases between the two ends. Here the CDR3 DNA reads TGTGCCAGCTCACCACTGGAGGGGGCATTAGATACGCAGTATTTT. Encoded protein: CASSPLEGALDTQYF.

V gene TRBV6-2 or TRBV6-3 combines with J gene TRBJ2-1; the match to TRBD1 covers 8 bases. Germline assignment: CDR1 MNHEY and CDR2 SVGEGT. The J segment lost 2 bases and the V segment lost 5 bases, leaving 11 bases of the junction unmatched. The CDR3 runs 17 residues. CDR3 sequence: CASSAATGAITYNEQFF. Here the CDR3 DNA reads TGTGCCAGCAGTGCCGCGACAGGGGCCATCACCTACAATGAGCAGTTCTTC.

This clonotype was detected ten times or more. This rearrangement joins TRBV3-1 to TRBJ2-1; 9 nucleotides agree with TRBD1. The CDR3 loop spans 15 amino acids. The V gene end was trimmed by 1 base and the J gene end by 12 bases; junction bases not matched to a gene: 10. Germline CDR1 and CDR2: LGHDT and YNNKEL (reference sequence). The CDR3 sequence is CASSQVVGQGSGQFF. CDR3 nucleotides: TGTGCCAGCAGCCAAGTAGTCGGACAGGGGTCCGGGCAGTTCTTC.

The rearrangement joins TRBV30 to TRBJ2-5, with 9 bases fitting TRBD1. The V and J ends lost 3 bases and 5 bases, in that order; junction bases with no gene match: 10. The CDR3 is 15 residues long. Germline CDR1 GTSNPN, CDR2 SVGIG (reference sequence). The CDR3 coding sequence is TGTGCCTGGAGCCAACATACAGGGGGCGGTGAGACCCAGTACTTC. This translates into CAWSQHTGGGETQYF.

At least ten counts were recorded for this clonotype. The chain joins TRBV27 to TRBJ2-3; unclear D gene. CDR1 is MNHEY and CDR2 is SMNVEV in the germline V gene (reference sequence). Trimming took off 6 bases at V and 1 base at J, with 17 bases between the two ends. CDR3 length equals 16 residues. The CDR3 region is CASRPSASWGTDTQYF. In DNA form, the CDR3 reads TGTGCCAGCAGACCCTCCGCTAGTTGGGGCACAGATACGCAGTATTTT.

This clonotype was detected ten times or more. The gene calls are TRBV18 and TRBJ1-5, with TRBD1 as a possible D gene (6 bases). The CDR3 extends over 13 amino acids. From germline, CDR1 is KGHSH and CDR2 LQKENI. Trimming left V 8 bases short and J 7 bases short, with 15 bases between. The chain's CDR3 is CASSPSGGQPQHF. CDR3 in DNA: TGTGCCAGCAGCCCGTCGGGGGGCCAGCCCCAGCATTTT.

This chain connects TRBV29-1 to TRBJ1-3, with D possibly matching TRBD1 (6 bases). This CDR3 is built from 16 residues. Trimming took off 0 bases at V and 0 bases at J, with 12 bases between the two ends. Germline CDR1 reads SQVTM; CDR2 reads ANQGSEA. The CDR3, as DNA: TGCAGCGTTGAAGATTGGACAGTGAGCTCTGGAAACACCATATATTTT. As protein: CSVEDWTVSSGNTIYF.

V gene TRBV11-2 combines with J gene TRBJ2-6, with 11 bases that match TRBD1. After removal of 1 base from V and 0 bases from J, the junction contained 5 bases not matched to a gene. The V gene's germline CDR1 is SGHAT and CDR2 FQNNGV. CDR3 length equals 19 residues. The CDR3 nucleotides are TGTGCCAGCAGCTTAGCCGGGACAGGGGGGGACTCTGGGGCCAACGTCCTGACTTTC. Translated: CASSLAGTGGDSGANVLTF. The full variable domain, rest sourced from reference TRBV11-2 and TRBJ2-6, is EAGVAQSPRYKIIEKRQSVAFWCNPISGHATLYWYQQILGQGPKLLIQFQNNGVVDDSQLPKDRFSAERLKGVDSTLKIQPAKLEDSAVYLCASSLAGTGGDSGANVLTFGAGSRLTVL.

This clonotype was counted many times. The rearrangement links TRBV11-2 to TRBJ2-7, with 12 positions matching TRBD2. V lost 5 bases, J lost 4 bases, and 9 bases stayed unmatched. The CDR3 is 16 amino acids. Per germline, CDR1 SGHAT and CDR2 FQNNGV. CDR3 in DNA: TGTGCCAGCAGCAGCTTGAGCCTAGCGGGAGGGTACGAGCAGTACTTC. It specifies CASSSLSLAGGYEQYF.

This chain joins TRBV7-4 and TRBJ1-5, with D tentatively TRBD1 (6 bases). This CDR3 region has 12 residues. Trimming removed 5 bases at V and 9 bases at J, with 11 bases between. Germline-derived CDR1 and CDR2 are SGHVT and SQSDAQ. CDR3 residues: CASSARGRPQHF. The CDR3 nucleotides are TGTGCCAGCAGCGCCAGGGGACGGCCCCAGCATTTT.

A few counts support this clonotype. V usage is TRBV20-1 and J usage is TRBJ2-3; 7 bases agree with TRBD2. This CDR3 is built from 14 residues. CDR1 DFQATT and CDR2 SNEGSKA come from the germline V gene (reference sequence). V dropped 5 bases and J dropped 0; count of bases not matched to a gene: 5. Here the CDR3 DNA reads TGCAGTGCTGGGCTAGCGGTTAGCACAGATACGCAGTATTTT. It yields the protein CSAGLAVSTDTQYF.

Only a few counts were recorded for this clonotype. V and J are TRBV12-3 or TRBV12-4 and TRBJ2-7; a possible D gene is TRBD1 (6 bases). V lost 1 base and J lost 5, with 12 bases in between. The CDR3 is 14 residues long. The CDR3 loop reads CASSLGTVGNEQYF. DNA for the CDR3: TGTGCCAGCAGTTTAGGGACAGTAGGCAACGAGCAGTACTTC.

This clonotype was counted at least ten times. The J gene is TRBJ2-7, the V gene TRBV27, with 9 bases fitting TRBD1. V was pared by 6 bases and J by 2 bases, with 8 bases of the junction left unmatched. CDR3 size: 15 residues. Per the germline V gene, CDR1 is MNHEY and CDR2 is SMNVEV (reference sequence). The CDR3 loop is CASRARWDRAYEQYF. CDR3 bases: TGTGCCAGCAGGGCACGGTGGGACAGGGCCTACGAGCAGTACTTC.

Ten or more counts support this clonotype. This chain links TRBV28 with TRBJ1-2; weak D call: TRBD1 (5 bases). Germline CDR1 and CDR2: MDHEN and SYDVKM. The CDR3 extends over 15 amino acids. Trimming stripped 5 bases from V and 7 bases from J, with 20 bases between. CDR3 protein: CASSIPGERSRGYTF. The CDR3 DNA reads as TGTGCCAGCAGTATTCCGGGGGAAAGGTCGCGTGGCTACACCTTC.

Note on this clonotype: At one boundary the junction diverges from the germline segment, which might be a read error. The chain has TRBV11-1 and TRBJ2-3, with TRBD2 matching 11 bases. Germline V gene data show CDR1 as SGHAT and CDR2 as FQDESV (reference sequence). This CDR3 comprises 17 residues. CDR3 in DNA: TGTGCCAGCAGCTTGGGACTAGCGGATTTTAGCACAGGTACGCAGTATTTT. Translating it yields CASSLGLADFSTGTQYF.

CDR3 amino acids: CASTPTGNQPQHF. The DNA of the CDR3 is TGTGCCAGCACCCCGACAGGGAATCAGCCCCAGCATTTT. This chain uses TRBV5-8 with TRBJ1-5, with 7 bases that match TRBD1. With 6 bases clipped from V and 4 bases from J, the junction kept 4 bases outside the gene matches. The CDR3 consists of 13 residues. The germline CDR1 and CDR2 sequences are SGHTS and YDEGEE.

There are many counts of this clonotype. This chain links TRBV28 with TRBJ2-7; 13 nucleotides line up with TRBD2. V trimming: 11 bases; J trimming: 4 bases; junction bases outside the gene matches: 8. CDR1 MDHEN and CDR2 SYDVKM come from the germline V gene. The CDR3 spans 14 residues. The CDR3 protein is CALGTSGNKYEQYF. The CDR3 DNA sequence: TGTGCCCTAGGGACTAGCGGGAATAAGTACGAGCAGTACTTC.

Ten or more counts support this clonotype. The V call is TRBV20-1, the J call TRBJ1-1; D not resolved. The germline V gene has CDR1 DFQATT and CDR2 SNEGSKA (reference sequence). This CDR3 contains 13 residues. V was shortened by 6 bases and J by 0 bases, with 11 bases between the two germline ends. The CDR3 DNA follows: TGCAGTGCAAGGACCGCGATGAACACTGAAGCTTTCTTT. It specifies CSARTAMNTEAFF.

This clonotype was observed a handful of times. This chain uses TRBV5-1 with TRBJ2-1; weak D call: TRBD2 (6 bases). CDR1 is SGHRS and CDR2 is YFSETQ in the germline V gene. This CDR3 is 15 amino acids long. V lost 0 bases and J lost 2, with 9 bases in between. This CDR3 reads CASSLEASAYNEQFF. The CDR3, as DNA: TGCGCCAGCAGCTTGGAGGCTAGCGCCTACAATGAGCAGTTCTTC.

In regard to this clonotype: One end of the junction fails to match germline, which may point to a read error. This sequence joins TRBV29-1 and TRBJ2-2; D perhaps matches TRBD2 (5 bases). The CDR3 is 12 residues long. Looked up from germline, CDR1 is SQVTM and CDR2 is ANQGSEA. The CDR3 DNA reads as TGCAGCGTTGAAGGGAACACCGGGGAGCTGCTTTTT. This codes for CSVEGNTGELLF.

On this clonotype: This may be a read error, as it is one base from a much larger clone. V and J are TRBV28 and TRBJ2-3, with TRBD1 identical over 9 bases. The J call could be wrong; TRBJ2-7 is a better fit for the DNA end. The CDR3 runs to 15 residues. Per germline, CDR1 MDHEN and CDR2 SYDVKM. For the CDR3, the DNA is TGTGCCTGCAGTTTAGCACCGGGACAGGGCAACGAGCAGTACTTC. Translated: CACSLAPGQGNEQYF.

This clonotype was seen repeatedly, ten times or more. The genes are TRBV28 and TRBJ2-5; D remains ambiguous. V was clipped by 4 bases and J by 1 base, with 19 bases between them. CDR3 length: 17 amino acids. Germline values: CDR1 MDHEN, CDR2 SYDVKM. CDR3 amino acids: CASSSSLSGATQETQYF. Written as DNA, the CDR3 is TGTGCCAGCAGTTCTAGTTTAAGTGGTGCGACCCAAGAGACCCAGTACTTC.

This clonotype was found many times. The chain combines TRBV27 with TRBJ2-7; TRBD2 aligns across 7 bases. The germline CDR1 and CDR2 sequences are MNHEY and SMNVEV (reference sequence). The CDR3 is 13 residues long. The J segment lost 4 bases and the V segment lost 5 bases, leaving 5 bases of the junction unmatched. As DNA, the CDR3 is TGTGCCAGCAGTAGCGGGATAGGGTACGAGCAGTACTTC. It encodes CASSSGIGYEQYF.

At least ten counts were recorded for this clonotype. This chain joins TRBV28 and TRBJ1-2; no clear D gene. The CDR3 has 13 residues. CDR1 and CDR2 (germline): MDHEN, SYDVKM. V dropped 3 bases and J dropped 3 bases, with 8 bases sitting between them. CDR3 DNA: TGTGCCAGCAGTTTGGCCGCGCACTATGGCTACACCTTC. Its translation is CASSLAAHYGYTF.